The 2 T cell receptor beta chains below were found in one sample sequenced in a study of blood T cell repertoires in COVID-19. Profiling relied on immunoSEQ multiplex PCR, and the TCRdb table lists in-frame clones only, not all of them. In the table there are 180,000 or so clones, over 75% of which are singletons. Sequencing was carried out using PBMCs or T cells enriched from blood (not recorded which). The receptors shown here come from a man aged 50 to 59 who had recovered from COVID-19.

The chain recombines TRBV28 with TRBJ1-1, with unresolved D. Looked up from germline, CDR1 is MDHEN and CDR2 is SYDVKM. V was clipped by 2 bases and J by 1 base, with 14 bases between them. The CDR3 contains 16 residues. The CDR3, as DNA: TGTGCCAGCAGTTTACTCACTCTTGGTTCGAACACTGAAGCTTTCTTT. Translating it yields CASSLLTLGSNTEAFF.

This clone was seen once. Here the CDR3 DNA reads TGTGCCAGTAGTAGTCAGGGAAATAACTATGGCTACACCTTC. It yields the protein CASSSQGNNYGYTF. The rearrangement uses TRBV19 and TRBJ1-2, with D perhaps TRBD1 (5 bases). The CDR3 length is 14 residues. The germline gives CDR1 LNHDA, CDR2 SQIVND (reference sequence). V lost 4 bases and J lost 1, with 10 bases in between.